This T cell receptor (beta chain) was recovered during a study of blood T cells in healthy people across ages (dated by TCRdb to the mid-2010s). About the investigation overall: Template switching captured roughly one uniquely barcoded TCR beta cDNA molecule per two T cells in model experiments. Age-related changes in TCR beta repertoire diversity were measured in the study by deep sequencing normalized with unique cDNA molecular identifiers. The donors were split into four age groups: young (average about 15 years), middle-aged (roughly 40), aged (more than 60) and long-lived (under 85). To avoid experimental bias, donors of different ages were distributed randomly across sequencing lanes. Two additional independent replicas of 1 million unique cDNA reads from the same blood draw were analyzed for two donors (one aged 18 to 30 and one aged 80 or older).

CDR3 length: 15 amino acids, cysteine to phenylalanine. Only the CDR3 part of the read is kept: 45 bases, read in frame from the first base. CDR1 and CDR2 are read off the germline V gene as SGHTA and FQGNSA. Ends trimmed: V by 2 bases, J by 0 bases; bases unmatched to a gene: 4. Systemically healthy Caucasian individuals from Russia, 35 to 40 in total and aged roughly 6 to 100 years, were included as donors. About 9.6 milliliters of peripheral blood were collected from each donor into EDTA-treated Vacutainer tubes. Ficoll-Paque density-gradient centrifugation was used to isolate PBMCs, with at least 6.5 million per sample. Trizol reagent was used to extract total RNA from PBMCs, with at least 5.5 micrograms per sample. For every donor, an aliquot of PBMCs went through flow cytometry to measure the percentages of naive CD45RAhigh/CD27high T cells. As for this clonotype: Its antigen remains undetermined. Base qualities are not recorded, but no much larger clone differs from it by a single base.

Overall study results and their limits: A strong correlation was found between observed TCR beta diversity and the percentage of naive T cells measured by flow cytometry. Because donor CMV infection status was unknown, age-related changes in expanded clonotypes were potentially confounded. Compared with the aged group, the long-lived group had more naive CD4+ T cells, fewer expanded clones and increased TCR diversity, a pattern suggesting age selection. Observed TCR beta diversity per million T cells fell roughly linearly with age, and a significant reduction was already apparent by age around 39. Total diversity estimates from one million sequenced T cells were considered lower bounds and underestimates. Conclusive comparison of naive and antigen-experienced compartments was prevented by the profiling of bulk unsorted PBMCs.

Libraries came from 5' RACE. Sequencing relied on an Illumina HiSeq 2500. A second roughly 6 to 12 cycle PCR used a sample-barcoded 5' primer and a J-beta primer mix. A unique molecular identifier was introduced onto each TCR beta cDNA molecule by a template-switch 5' adaptor carrying 12 random nucleotides. Each sample yielded at least 3 million CDR3-containing paired-end reads. First-strand cDNA synthesis was performed from all RNA using the Mint cDNA synthesis kit, with priming by a TRBC-specific oligonucleotide. After uracil-DNA glycosylase treatment, a first 18-cycle PCR used universal primers M1SS and BC2_uni_R on all cDNA. For the original study's pipeline: For normalization, 1 million high-quality reads, each with a distinct molecular identifier, were randomly selected from each sample. Reads sharing molecular identifiers were discarded rather than binned into consensus sequences. CDR3 identification, clonotype clustering and error correction used MiTCR with a Q25 quality threshold and the strictest error-elimination algorithm. A nonparametric unseen species model with Euler transformation was used to estimate a lower bound on total TCR beta diversity. TCRdb itself trimmed the public reads at Q25 with fastp, ran MiXCR and retained productive beta chains. All rows with the same CDR3 protein become a single entry with the most common DNA and genes. These V and J calls rely on TCRdb rather than the paper's analysis. For this sample the table gives 780,000 or so distinct CDR3 sequences, of which 56% were detected only once. Of the sample, 25% to 30% is held by the ten largest clones.

The TCR was taken from a man aged 40-49 years in good health. Recombination connected TRBV7-2 to TRBJ2-7, with 7 bases aligning to TRBD1. The sequencing input was blood. The CDR3 in this case is CASSLYQGVSYEQYF. The nucleotide sequence is given as TGTGCCAGCAGCTTATATCAGGGGGTCTCCTACGAGCAGTACTTC.